One sample yielded the 27 T cell receptor beta chains listed below, sequenced in a study of blood T cell repertoires in COVID-19 (TCRdb year 2020). Library prep was done by the immunoSEQ multiplex PCR assay. TCRdb holds this immuneACCESS table with in-frame rearrangements only. Some clones are missing; in checked studies, unresolved V genes explain under half, and the rest has no known cause. The table for this sample lists some 120,000 clones; over 85% of them were counted only once. The ten most abundant clones make up 4.6% of the sample. The source material was peripheral blood. All receptors derive from a man aged 60 to 69 with COVID-19, enrolled during active disease.

V and J are TRBV18 and TRBJ2-1; TRBD2 agrees at 9 bases. The J segment lost 2 bases and the V segment lost 3 bases, leaving 2 bases of the junction unmatched. The CDR3 has 15 residues. In germline, CDR1 is KGHSH, CDR2 LQKENI. In DNA form, the CDR3 reads TGTGCCAGCTCACCGCTAGCGGGGACCTACAATGAGCAGTTCTTC. This translates into CASSPLAGTYNEQFF.

V is TRBV18 and J is TRBJ2-3, with 7 bases identical to TRBD2. CDR1 KGHSH and CDR2 LQKENI come from the germline V gene. There are 15 residues in the CDR3. Germline trimming cut 6 bases from V and 3 bases from J; bases unmatched to any gene: 9. For the CDR3, the DNA is TGTGCCAGCTCCGATAGGACTAGTATGACAGATACGCAGTATTTT. It is translated as CASSDRTSMTDTQYF.

V usage is TRBV6-5 and J usage is TRBJ1-5; no reliable D call. Germline CDR1 MNHEY, CDR2 SVGAGI. V lost 4 bases and J 4 bases, leaving 8 bases between the germline ends. The CDR3 loop spans 13 amino acids. DNA for the CDR3: TGTGCCAGCAGTTCGGCAGCGAATCAGCCCCAGCATTTT. This sequence encodes CASSSAANQPQHF.

V and J are TRBV29-1 and TRBJ2-3; 12 nucleotides match TRBD2. CDR3 length: 18 residues. Germline V gene sequence: CDR1 SQVTM, CDR2 ANQGSEA. Germline trimming cut 3 bases from V and 2 bases from J; bases unmatched to any gene: 12. The DNA of the CDR3 is TGCAGCGTTGACGGCCTAGCGGGAGGGCCTCTTGTCACAGATACGCAGTATTTT. Its protein is CSVDGLAGGPLVTDTQYF.

The chain uses TRBV2 and TRBJ2-5; 12 bases line up with TRBD1. The CDR3 consists of 13 residues. The V and J ends lost 8 bases and 4 bases, in that order; junction bases with no gene match: 2. Germline V gene lookup returns CDR1 SNHLY and CDR2 FYNNEI. The CDR3, as DNA: TGTGCCAGCGGGGACAGGGGGCGAGAGACCCAGTACTTC. It encodes CASGDRGRETQYF.

This chain connects TRBV5-1 to TRBJ1-1; no reliable D call. CDR1 is SGHRS and CDR2 is YFSETQ in the germline V gene. The ends were cut back, 0 bases at V and 1 base at J, with 7 bases in the middle. This CDR3 contains 14 residues. The DNA of the CDR3 is TGCGCCAGCAGCTTGGACTCCGCGAACACTGAAGCTTTCTTT. Its translation is CASSLDSANTEAFF.

V and J are TRBV19 and TRBJ2-3; D is unresolved. Germline assignment: CDR1 LNHDA and CDR2 SQIVND (reference sequence). CDR3 size: 12 residues. The V end lost 3 bases, the J end lost 5 bases, and 6 bases lay between the germline ends. CDR3 DNA sequence: TGTGCCAGTAGTATGAGGAGAGATACGCAGTATTTT. Translating it yields CASSMRRDTQYF.

The V and J genes are TRBV11-3 and TRBJ2-5, with 13 bases lining up with TRBD2. CDR1 and CDR2 from the germline V gene are SGHNT and YENEEA. J was trimmed by 5 bases and V by 1 base; bases with no gene match: 1. This CDR3 is built from 15 residues. The chain's CDR3 is CASSLGTSGSETQYF. Written as DNA, the CDR3 is TGTGCCAGCAGCTTAGGGACTAGCGGGAGTGAGACCCAGTACTTC.

V gene TRBV25-1 combines with J gene TRBJ2-2; D is possibly TRBD1 (6 bases). The germline V gene encodes CDR1 MGHDK and CDR2 SYGVNS. V lost 1 base to trimming and J lost 6 bases, with 12 bases between them. The CDR3 runs 15 residues. The CDR3 DNA reads as TGTGCCAGCAGTGAATTGGCAGGGGTGGCCGGGGAGCTGTTTTTT. Translated, it gives CASSELAGVAGELFF. The variable domain in full, with the rest retrieved from reference TRBV25-1 and TRBJ2-2, is EADIYQTPRYLVIGTGKKITLECSQTMGHDKMYWYQQDPGMELHLIHYSYGVNSTEKGDLSSESTVSRIRTEHFPLTLESARPSHTSQYLCASSELAGVAGELFFGEGSRLTVL.

The CDR3 protein is CASSLDPAGAYNEQFF. CDR3 nucleotides: TGTGCCAGCAGCTTGGATCCGGCGGGAGCCTACAATGAGCAGTTCTTC. V gene TRBV5-4 combines with J gene TRBJ2-1; 7 bases are a match to TRBD2. The CDR3 spans 16 residues. CDR1 SGHNT and CDR2 YYREEE come from the germline V gene (reference sequence). V shed 0 bases, J shed 2 bases, and the junction held 5 bases outside the gene matches.

The chain uses TRBV5-4 and TRBJ2-1; 7 nucleotides align to TRBD2. The V and J ends lost 4 bases and 10 bases, in that order; junction bases with no gene match: 5. Germline V CDR1 and CDR2: SGHNT, YYREEE (reference sequence). The CDR3 runs 12 residues. CDR3 amino acids: CASSLGLDEQFF. The CDR3 nucleotides are TGTGCCAGCAGCCTCGGACTAGACGAGCAGTTCTTC.

V is TRBV3-1 (or the pseudogene TRBV3-2) and J is TRBJ1-3, with 8 bases aligning to TRBD1. Unmatched junction bases numbered 5, after V lost 4 bases and J lost 0 bases. CDR1 is LGHDT, CDR2 YNNKEL, per germline (reference sequence). The CDR3 totals 16 residues. CDR3 amino acids: CASSPDRVGSGNTIYF. DNA of the CDR3: TGTGCCAGCAGCCCGGACAGGGTAGGCTCTGGAAACACCATATATTTT.

The CDR3 region is CASSSGTGGFYEQYF. The CDR3 DNA reads TGTGCCAGCAGCTCCGGGACAGGGGGCTTCTACGAGCAGTACTTC. The rearrangement links TRBV27 to TRBJ2-7; 12 nucleotides line up with TRBD1. This CDR3 contains 15 residues. Per the germline V gene, CDR1 is MNHEY and CDR2 is SMNVEV (reference sequence). After removal of 6 bases from V and 3 bases from J, the junction contained 6 bases not matched to a gene.

This chain links TRBV6-2 or TRBV6-3 with TRBJ2-1; 9 bases match TRBD2. Trimming at V came to 8 bases and at J to 2 bases, leaving 4 bases not matched to a gene. The CDR3 runs to 14 residues. Germline V gene sequence: CDR1 MNHEY, CDR2 SVGEGT. Here the CDR3 DNA reads TGTGCCAGCGGCCAGCGGGAGGCCTACAATGAGCAGTTCTTC. Encoded protein: CASGQREAYNEQFF.

The chain joins TRBV18 to TRBJ1-5; maybe TRBD1 (5 bases). The germline V and J ends were trimmed by 2 bases and 7 bases, with 9 bases remaining between them. CDR1 and CDR2 (germline): KGHSH, LQKENI. There are 13 residues in the CDR3. The chain's CDR3 is CASSPEQGQPQHF. In DNA form, the CDR3 reads TGTGCCAGCTCACCAGAGCAGGGACAGCCCCAGCATTTT.

V gene TRBV28 combines with J gene TRBJ1-6; no definite D call. Per the germline V gene, CDR1 is MDHEN and CDR2 is SYDVKM. Trimming removed 7 bases from V and 4 bases from J, with 8 bases in between. The CDR3 covers 13 residues. Written as DNA, the CDR3 is TGTGCCAGCAAGCCAACTTATAATTCACCCCTCCACTTT. This codes for CASKPTYNSPLHF.

Only one count was recorded for this clone. V is TRBV7-6 and J is TRBJ2-2, with 11 nucleotides matching TRBD1. The CDR3 runs to 15 residues. Germline V gene data show CDR1 as SGHVS and CDR2 as FNYEAQ. J lost 3 bases, V lost 5 bases, and 2 bases had no gene match. CDR3 bases: TGTGCCAGCAGCCAGGGACAGGGGGACACCGGGGAGCTGTTTTTT. Residues: CASSQGQGDTGELFF.

CDR3 amino acids: CASSFHGRVADTQYF. The CDR3 DNA reads as TGTGCCAGCAGTTTCCACGGGAGGGTCGCAGATACGCAGTATTTT. This chain links TRBV28 with TRBJ2-3; 8 nucleotides match TRBD2. The CDR3 consists of 15 residues. V lost 3 bases, J lost 4 bases, and 6 bases stayed unmatched. In germline, CDR1 is MDHEN, CDR2 SYDVKM.

This clone was seen once. The chain combines TRBV12-5 with TRBJ2-5; 9 nucleotides align to TRBD1. The CDR3 length is 14 residues. Germline lookup yields CDR1 LGHNT and CDR2 FRNRAP. V dropped 6 bases and J dropped 4; count of bases not matched to a gene: 6. CDR3 in DNA: TGTGCTAGTGGGCAACTGACAGGGGGAGAGACCCAGTACTTC. It codes for CASGQLTGGETQYF. The variable domain in full, with the rest retrieved from reference TRBV12-5 and TRBJ2-5, is DARVTQTPRHKVTEMGQEVTMRCQPILGHNTVFWYRQTMMQGLELLAYFRNRAPLDDSGMPKDRFSAEMPDATLATLKIQPSEPRDSAVYFCASGQLTGGETQYFGPGTRLLVL.

The CDR3 sequence: CASSESRGPNSPLHF. The CDR3 DNA follows: TGTGCCAGCAGTGAATCAAGGGGGCCGAATTCACCCCTCCACTTT. This chain connects TRBV6-1 to TRBJ1-6; 7 bases are a match to TRBD1. The CDR3 is 15 residues long. CDR1 is MNHNS and CDR2 is SASEGT in the germline V gene. With V trimmed by 2 bases and J by 7 bases, 5 bases remained unmatched.

The rearrangement links TRBV6-5 to TRBJ2-2, with TRBD1 identical over 7 bases. Germline CDR1 and CDR2: MNHEY and SVGAGI. With 4 bases clipped from V and 4 bases from J, the junction kept 9 bases outside the gene matches. This CDR3 is 16 amino acids long. The CDR3 protein is CASSSGTEGTTGELFF. The CDR3 coding sequence is TGTGCCAGCAGTTCTGGGACAGAAGGGACCACCGGGGAGCTGTTTTTT.

The V gene is TRBV24-1, the J gene TRBJ1-3; no reliable D call. The CDR3 length is 13 residues. CDR1 and CDR2 from the germline V gene are KGHDR and SFDVKD. V lost 10 bases to trimming and J lost 4 bases, with 13 bases between them. For the CDR3, the DNA is TGTGCCACTACTGTTCGCTCGGGAAACACCATATATTTT. Translation: CATTVRSGNTIYF.

The rearrangement links TRBV21-1 to TRBJ1-1; TRBD1 is the table's D call and was not checked against the DNA. TRBV21-1 is annotated as a pseudogene. The CDR3 spans 19 residues. The CDR3 is CASSKEPPGQGAWNTEAFF. DNA for the CDR3: TGTGCCAGCAGCAAAGAACCGCCGGGACAGGGGGCTTGGAACACTGAAGCTTTCTTT.

The chain links TRBV19 to TRBJ1-4; 7 nucleotides match TRBD1. The V segment lost 5 bases and the J segment 6 bases; nucleotides outside the gene matches: 9. The CDR3 spans 15 residues. Looked up from germline, CDR1 is LNHDA and CDR2 is SQIVND (reference sequence). The CDR3 spells CASSLPGQAYEKLFF. As DNA, the CDR3 is TGTGCCAGTAGTCTCCCTGGACAGGCCTATGAAAAACTGTTTTTT.

On this clone: Lacking the conserved final phenylalanine or tryptophan, this CDR3 likely reflects a read error. No DNA is shown, since the ends of the CDR3 on it are uncertain; the CDR3 is the one TCRdb lists. The rearrangement uses TRBV10-3 and TRBJ2-4; the table's D call TRBD1 went unverified against the DNA. The CDR3 sequence runs 11 residues, both termini included. Germline V gene sequence: CDR1 ENHRY, CDR2 SYGVKD. The CDR3: CAISDGTGVEY.

The rearrangement joins TRBV10-3 to TRBJ2-3; D not certain. The V end lost 2 bases, the J end lost 5 bases, and 8 bases lay between the germline ends. Germline V gene sequence: CDR1 ENHRY, CDR2 SYGVKD. This CDR3 has 13 amino acids. CDR3 amino acids: CAISEPRGDTQYF. The CDR3 region has the DNA TGTGCCATCAGTGAGCCCAGAGGAGATACGCAGTATTTT.

This chain connects TRBV7-2 to TRBJ2-3; 8 nucleotides align to TRBD2. Germline lookup yields CDR1 SGHTA and CDR2 FQGNSA. This CDR3 comprises 15 residues. V gave up 5 bases and J gave up 1 base; unmatched junction bases: 5. As DNA, the CDR3 is TGTGCCAGCAGCCGTACTAGCGGTGGCACAGATACGCAGTATTTT. Translating gives CASSRTSGGTDTQYF.